Detailed here is one TCR beta chain. Its antigen specificity is not known. No qualities accompany the bases; no much larger clone lies one base away. The germline V gene provides CDR1 SGHRS and CDR2 YFSETQ. V loses 5 bases of germline sequence and J loses 0 bases, and the interval between the two ends is 10 bases. The cysteine opens and the phenylalanine closes a CDR3 of 14 amino acids. This entry keeps only the CDR3 DNA: 42 bases, framed from base 1. The data were obtained in a study of shared clonotypes between healthy human individuals (dated by TCRdb to about 2020). The study in broad terms: The cohort comprised a couple of women and a few men aged 18 to 49 years. To estimate repertoire size and how much clonotype sharing occurs between individuals, the study deeply sequenced the blood TCR repertoires of 4 to 6 healthy adults. To increase sequencing depth and limit assay-specific biases, TCR repertoire library preparation and sequencing were carried out by different laboratories using diverse techniques. For each donor, three plates each were used for CD4 naive and CD4 memory, two plates were used for CD8 naive, and one plate was used for CD8 memory. Per donor, leukapheresis produced somewhere between about 0.94 and 9 billion PBMCs. What the authors observed across the whole study: Across a handful of donors, 4.5% to 6.5% of naive CD4, roughly 3.8% of naive CD8, 2% to 2.5% of memory CD4, and 0.3% to 0.45% of memory CD8 clonotypes were shared. Estimated clonotype richness was generally larger for naive than for memory subsets. Pairwise subsampling led to the expectation that sequencing depth would affect the degree of clonotype sharing among donors. Because the study included only a small number of donors, the genetic and exposure-history diversity represented was limited. Rarefaction of sorted-subset datasets indicated incomplete sequencing despite the large sequencing depth. Compared with non-shared clonotypes, clonotypes shared by all four sorted-subset donors had higher generation probabilities. Sampling was restricted to blood, and TCR repertoires in tissue are likely to differ from TCR repertoires in blood.

Using the deep immunoSEQ assay, multiplex PCR amplified TCR CDR3 regions from genomic DNA. Extracted genomic DNA from each cell subset was distributed evenly across all wells of several immunoSEQ 96-well plates, and each plate was treated as a replicate. For sorted subsets, around 0.2 ug of genomic DNA, equivalent to tens of thousands of T cell genomes, went into each replicate PCR. Purified libraries were quantified with a Qubit 3.0 fluorometer, sized on a Bioanalyzer 2100, and re-quantified with the KAPA Library Quantification kit. Every immunoSEQ 96-well plate was sequenced on a dedicated single-read 150-cycle Illumina NextSeq 550 flow cell. Per the original workflow: Because the immunoSEQ output held only junctional sequences and lacked quality scores, the filtering could not match the filtering applied to full-length reads. Sequences were annotated with PyIR, a Python wrapper for IgBLAST v1.9, using IMGT germline references to assign V/J genes and CDR3. Reads were removed for weak V/J assignments (E-value above 1e-6), missing CDR3, stop codons, out-of-frame junctions, or ambiguous translated residues. V3J clonotypes were defined by identical inferred V gene, J gene, and CDR3 amino acid sequence. To compute the percentage overlap between repertoires, the number of shared unique clonotypes was divided by the size of the smaller repertoire. Three approaches were used to assess repertoire richness: RTK rarefaction, the Chao1 estimator, and Recon v2.1 estimates of unobserved clonotypes. OLGA was used to compute generation probabilities for all TCRbeta clonotypes that the gDNA method yielded from a few donors. The clones in this table, taken by TCRdb from immuneACCESS, are in-frame only. Not every clone is retained; where verified, under half of the shortfall comes from an unresolved V gene, and the cause of the rest is unknown. Clone size and V and J calls were adopted from that table, with D and trimming inferred from the DNA. For this sample there are 2 million or so clones; over 85% appear just once. The ten largest make up 0.1% to 0.15% of the sample.

The donors were healthy, HIV-negative adults who had no recently reported acute infections or vaccinations. Every donor was a Caucasian adult living in Nashville, Tennessee, USA. CD4+ T cells were enriched through magnetic negative selection, after which naive cells were positively selected on CD45RA and the remaining negative fraction served as the memory subset. Blood was obtained by leukapheresis, after which PBMCs were separated by Ficoll-Histopaque density gradient centrifugation and cryopreserved in liquid nitrogen vapor phase. Analytical flow cytometry was used to check the purity and quantity of each magnetically sorted T cell population. Genomic DNA was isolated from every sorted fraction and measured by UV absorbance on a Nanodrop 2000c.

This TCR came from a man in his late teens or twenties in good health. The chain is encoded by TRBV5-1 joined to TRBJ2-3; TRBD2 could be the D gene, as 6 bases match. Sequenced: naive CD4+ T cells sorted from blood. The meaning of the sample's cell subset or site label: CD45RA+ positively selected. The DNA is TGCGCCAGCAGTTGGCGGGATAGCACAGATACGCAGTATTTT. Its translation is CASSWRDSTDTQYF.